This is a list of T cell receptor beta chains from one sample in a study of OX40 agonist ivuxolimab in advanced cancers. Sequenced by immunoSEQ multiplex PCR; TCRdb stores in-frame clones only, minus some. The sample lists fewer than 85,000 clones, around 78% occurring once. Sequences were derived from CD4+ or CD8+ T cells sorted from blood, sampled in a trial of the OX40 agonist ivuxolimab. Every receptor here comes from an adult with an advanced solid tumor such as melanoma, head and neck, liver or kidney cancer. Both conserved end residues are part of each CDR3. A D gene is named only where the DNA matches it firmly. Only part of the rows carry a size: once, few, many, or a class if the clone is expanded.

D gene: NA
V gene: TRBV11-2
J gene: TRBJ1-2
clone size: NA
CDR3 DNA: TGTGCCAGCAGCTTAGGGCAGGGCTTTGGCTACACCTTC
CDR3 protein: CASSLGQGFGYTF

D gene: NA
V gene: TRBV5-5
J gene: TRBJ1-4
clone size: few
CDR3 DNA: TGTGCCAGCAGCTTAGGCTTACAGCCTAATGAAAAACTGTTTTTT
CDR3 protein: CASSLGLQPNEKLFF

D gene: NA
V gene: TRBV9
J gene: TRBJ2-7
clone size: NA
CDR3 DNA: TGTGCCAGCAGCGTACACCACTCTGGGGCCTACGAGCAGTACTTC
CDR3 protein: CASSVHHSGAYEQYF

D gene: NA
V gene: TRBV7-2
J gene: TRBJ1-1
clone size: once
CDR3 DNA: TGTGCCAGCAGCTTAGAAGGGCCTTGGAACACTGAAGCTTTCTTT
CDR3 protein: CASSLEGPWNTEAFF

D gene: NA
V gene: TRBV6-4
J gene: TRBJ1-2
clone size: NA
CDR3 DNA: TGTGCCAGCAGTCAACAGGGATCAAGCTATGGCTACACCTTC
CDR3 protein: CASSQQGSSYGYTF

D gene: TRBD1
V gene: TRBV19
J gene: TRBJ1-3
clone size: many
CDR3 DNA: TGTGCCAGTAGTACGGGACAGGCGAGCTCTGGAAACACCATATATTTT
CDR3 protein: CASSTGQASSGNTIYF

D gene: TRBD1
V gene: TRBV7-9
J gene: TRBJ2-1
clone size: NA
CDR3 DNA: TGTGCCAGCAAGGACAGGCAGGCCTACAATGAGCAGTTCTTC
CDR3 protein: CASKDRQAYNEQFF

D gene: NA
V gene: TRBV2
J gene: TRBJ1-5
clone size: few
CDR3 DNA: TGTGCCAGCAGTGCCTCACGTGGCCAGCCCCAGCATTTT
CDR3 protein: CASSASRGQPQHF

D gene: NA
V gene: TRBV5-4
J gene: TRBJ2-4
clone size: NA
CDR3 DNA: TGTGCCAGCAGCTCCCGGGACCGAGCCAAAAACATTCAGTACTTC
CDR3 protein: CASSSRDRAKNIQYF

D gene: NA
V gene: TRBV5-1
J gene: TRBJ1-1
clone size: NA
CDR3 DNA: TGCGCCAGCAGCTTGCCAGGGCCGAACACTGAAGCTTTCTTT
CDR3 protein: CASSLPGPNTEAFF

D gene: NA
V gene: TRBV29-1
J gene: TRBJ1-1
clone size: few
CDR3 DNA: TGCAGCGTAGTAACGGGAACTGAAGCTTTCTTT
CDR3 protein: CSVVTGTEAFF

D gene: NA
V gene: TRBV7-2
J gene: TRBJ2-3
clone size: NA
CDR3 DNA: TGTGCCAGCAGTAGGGCGGCTAGCACAGATACGCAGTATTTT
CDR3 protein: CASSRAASTDTQYF

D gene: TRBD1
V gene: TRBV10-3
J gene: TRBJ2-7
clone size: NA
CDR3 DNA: TGTGCCATCAGGGGGGACAGTGGCTCCTACGAGCAGTACTTC
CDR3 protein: CAIRGDSGSYEQYF

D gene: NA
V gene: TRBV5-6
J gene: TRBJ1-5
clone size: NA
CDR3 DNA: TGTGCCAGCAGCTTGGCCAATATCAGGGGAAATCAGCCCCAGCATTTT
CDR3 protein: CASSLANIRGNQPQHF

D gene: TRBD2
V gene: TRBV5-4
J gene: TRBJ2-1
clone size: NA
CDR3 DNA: TGTGCCAGCAGCTTACCGTCGGGGGGGGCCGGAAATGAGCAGTTCTTC
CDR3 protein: CASSLPSGGAGNEQFF

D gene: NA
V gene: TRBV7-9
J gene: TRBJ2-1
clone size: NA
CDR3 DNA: TGTGCCAGCAGCTCCTATGACTCCGATCGAGATGAGCAGTTCTTC
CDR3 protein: CASSSYDSDRDEQFF

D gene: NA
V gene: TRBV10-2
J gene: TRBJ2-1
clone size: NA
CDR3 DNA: TGCGCCAGCAGTAGGAGCGGCCTAAGTCCCGATGAGCAGTTCTTC
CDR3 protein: CASSRSGLSPDEQFF

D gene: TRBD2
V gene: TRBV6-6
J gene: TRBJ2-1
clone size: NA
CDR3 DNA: TGTGCCAGCAGTTACTCGCGCGGGAGTAGGAATGAGCAGTTCTTC
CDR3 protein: CASSYSRGSRNEQFF

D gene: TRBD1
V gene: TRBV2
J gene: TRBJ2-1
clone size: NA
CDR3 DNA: TGTGCCAGCATGCAGGGGACAGGAAGATCCTCTGAGCAGTTCTTC
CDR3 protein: CASMQGTGRSSEQFF

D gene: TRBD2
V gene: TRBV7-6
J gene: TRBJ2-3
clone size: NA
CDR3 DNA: TGTGCCAGCAGCTTAGCGCCAGGTAGCGGGGGGGTTTTAGCGAGCACAGATACGCAGTATTTT
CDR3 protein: CASSLAPGSGGVLASTDTQYF

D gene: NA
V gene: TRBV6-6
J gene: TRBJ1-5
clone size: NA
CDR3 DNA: TGTGCCAGCAGGCAAGGGCAGGGCAATCAGCCCCAGCATTTT
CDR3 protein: CASRQGQGNQPQHF

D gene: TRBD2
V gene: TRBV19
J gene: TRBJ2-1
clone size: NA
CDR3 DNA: TGTGCCAGTAGTCGGGGGGGCAATGAGCAGTTCTTC
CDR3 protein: CASSRGGNEQFF

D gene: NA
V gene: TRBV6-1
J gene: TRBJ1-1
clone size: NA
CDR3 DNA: TGTGCCAGCAGCCTCGGCGGGGGGGCCTACTCTGAAGCTTTCTTT
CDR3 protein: CASSLGGGAYSEAFF

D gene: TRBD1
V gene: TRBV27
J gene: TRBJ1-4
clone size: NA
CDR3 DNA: TGTGCCAGCAGCTCTCGGGGACAGGGGGCTCAAAAACTGTTTTTT
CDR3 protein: CASSSRGQGAQKLFF

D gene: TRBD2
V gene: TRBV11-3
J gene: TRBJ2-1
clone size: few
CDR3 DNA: TGTGCCAGCAGCTTAGGCAAACTAGCGGGAGGTAGGGATGAGCAGTTCTTC
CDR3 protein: CASSLGKLAGGRDEQFF

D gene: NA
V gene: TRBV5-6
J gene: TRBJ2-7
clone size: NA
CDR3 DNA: TGTGCCAGCAGCTTGAAAGGGATAACTTACGAGCAGTACTTC
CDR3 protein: CASSLKGITYEQYF

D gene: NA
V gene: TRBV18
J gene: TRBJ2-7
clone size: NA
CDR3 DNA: TGTGCCAGCTCACCGGGTCAGTCTACCTACGAGCAGTACTTC
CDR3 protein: CASSPGQSTYEQYF

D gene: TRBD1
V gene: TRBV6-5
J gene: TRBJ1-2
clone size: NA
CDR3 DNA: TGTGCCAGCAGTTACTTTGGGAGGGGGCGAGAATATGGCTACACCTTC
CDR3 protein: CASSYFGRGREYGYTF

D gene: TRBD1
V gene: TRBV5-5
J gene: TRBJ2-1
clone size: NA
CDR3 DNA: TGTGCCAGCAGCCCGGGACAGGGAGGTGTGAATGAGCAGTTCTTC
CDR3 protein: CASSPGQGGVNEQFF

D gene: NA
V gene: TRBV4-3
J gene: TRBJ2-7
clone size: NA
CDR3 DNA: TGCGCCAGCAGCCAGAGGTCAAACTCCTACGAGCAGTACTTC
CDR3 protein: CASSQRSNSYEQYF

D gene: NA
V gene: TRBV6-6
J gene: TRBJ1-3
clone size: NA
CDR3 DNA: TGTGCCAGCAAGGTCGGGGGGGAAGGAAACACCATATATTTT
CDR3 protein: CASKVGGEGNTIYF

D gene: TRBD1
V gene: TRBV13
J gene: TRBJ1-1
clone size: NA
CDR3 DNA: TGTGCCAGCAGCCCTCCCCGACAGGGGGGAGCTTTCTTT
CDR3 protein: CASSPPRQGGAFF

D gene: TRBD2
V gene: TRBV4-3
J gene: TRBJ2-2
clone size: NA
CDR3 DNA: TGCGCCAGCAGCCAAGAGGGACTAGCGGGGGGGGAGCTGTTTTTT
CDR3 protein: CASSQEGLAGGELFF

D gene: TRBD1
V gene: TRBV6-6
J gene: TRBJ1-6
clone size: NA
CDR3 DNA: TGTGCCAGCAGATCCGGACAGGAGGGGGAAGATTCACCCCTCCACTTT
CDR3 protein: CASRSGQEGEDSPLHF

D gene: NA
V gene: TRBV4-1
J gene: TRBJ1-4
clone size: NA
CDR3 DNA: TGCGCCAGCAGCCAATCAGGGGTGGCAAATGAAAAACTGTTTTTT
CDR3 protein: CASSQSGVANEKLFF

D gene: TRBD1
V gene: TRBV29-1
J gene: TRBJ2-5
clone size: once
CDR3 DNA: TGCAGCATAAACCAGGGGGCGATACTGGAGACCCAGTACTTC
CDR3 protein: CSINQGAILETQYF

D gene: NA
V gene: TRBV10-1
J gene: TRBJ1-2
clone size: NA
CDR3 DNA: TGCGCCAGCAGTGGCAGCCGCCATCAGGGCTACACCTTC
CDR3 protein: CASSGSRHQGYTF